This TCR beta chain is drawn from a study of PD-1 blockade in mismatch repair-deficient tumors (dated by TCRdb to about 2017). The study in broad terms: The trial enrolled some 82 consecutive patients with about a dozen mismatch repair-deficient cancer types between late 2013 and 2016, all previously treated and progressing. Tumor-associated T cell clones in the peripheral blood of patients responding to PD-1 blockade were tracked using deep sequencing of TCR CDR3 regions.

Mismatch repair deficiency in every enrolled patient was established by polymerase chain reaction or immunohistochemistry. TCR sequencing was performed for a few patients who responded to pembrolizumab therapy. In the phase II trial, pembrolizumab PD-1 blockade was tested prospectively in advanced mismatch repair-deficient cancers, no matter which tissue of origin the cancers came from. Serial peripheral blood T cell samples were collected before and at multiple times after starting PD-1 blockade. Blood sampling times were expressed in weeks after the first pembrolizumab dose. A note on this clone: Its antigen is still unknown. One base away there is no much larger clone; base qualities are not given.

The CDR3 holds 11 amino acids from the cysteine to the phenylalanine. The read is trimmed to its CDR3 DNA, 33 bases read in frame from base 1. V is clipped by 7 bases and J by 4 bases, and the sequence between their germline boundaries is 5 bases long. CDR1 SNHLY and CDR2 FYNNEI are derived from the germline V gene. What the study reported, not specific to this receptor: Clones residing in the tumor, which were often undetectable in blood before treatment, expanded quickly after pembrolizumab and then contracted, generally before radiologic responses.

The protocol used for the library was the immunoSEQ multiplex PCR assay. In TCRdb, the immuneACCESS table is reduced to in-frame sequences with V and J assigned. These tables do not hold every clone; where another copy was compared, an unresolved V gene accounts for under half, and the others remain unexplained. In this sample the table shows approximately 40,000 clones, roughly 80% of which occur a single time. The ten largest clones take up 22% of the sample. Recombination linked TRBV2 to TRBJ2-1; the D gene assignment is ambiguous. The sequence was collected from an adult with mismatch repair-deficient cancer. The specimen comprised peripheral blood, sampled 4 weeks after starting pembrolizumab. The CDR3 reads CASTYYNEQFF. The nucleotides read TGTGCCAGCACCTATTACAATGAGCAGTTCTTC. The variable domain in full, with residues beyond the CDR3 obtained from the reference TRBV2 and TRBJ2-1 genes, is EPEVTQTPSHQVTQMGQEVILRCVPISNHLYFYWYRQILGQKVEFLVSFYNNEISEKSEIFDDQFSVERPDGSNFTLKIRSTKLEDSAMYFCASTYYNEQFFGPGTRLTVL.